The 20 T cell receptor beta chains below all came from one sample that was sequenced in a study of naive and memory T cell subsets. TCR cDNA received a 3' ligated oligonucleotide that carried a UMI. Four PCR rounds used nested alpha and beta constant region primers plus the SP2 primer. TCRdb analysed the 5' RACE reads with MiXCR anew, one entry per CDR3 protein. The table records roughly 48,000 distinct CDR3 sequences, 4% to 5% of them present only once. These receptors were collected from a female donor in good health.

This clonotype came up many times. The chain joins TRBV7-2 to TRBJ2-5; TRBD1 is a possible D gene (5 bases). CDR1 and CDR2 from the germline V gene are SGHTA and FQGNSA. V was cut by 2 bases and J by 5 bases, with 12 bases left in between. This CDR3 region has 14 residues. CDR3 residues: CASSLTTVGETQYF. DNA of the CDR3: TGTGCCAGCAGCTTAACGACAGTGGGGGAGACCCAGTACTTC. The full variable domain, with the rest looked up from reference TRBV7-2 and TRBJ2-5, is GAGVSQSPSNKVTEKGKDVELRCDPISGHTALYWYRQSLGQGLEFLIYFQGNSAPDKSGLPSDRFSAERTGGSVSTLTIQRTQQEDSAVYLCASSLTTVGETQYFGPGTRLLVL.

This clonotype was recorded a few times. This CDR3 reads CASSLIEDTQYF. As DNA, the CDR3 is TGTGCCAGCAGCTTAATTGAAGATACGCAGTATTTT. V is TRBV28 and J is TRBJ2-3, with unresolved D. Per germline, CDR1 MDHEN and CDR2 SYDVKM. Trimming took off 6 bases at V and 5 bases at J, with 9 bases between the two ends. The CDR3 covers 12 residues.

V gene TRBV9 combines with J gene TRBJ2-1; 7 bases line up with TRBD2. The CDR3 totals 15 residues. Germline lookup yields CDR1 SGDLS and CDR2 YYNGEE. With V trimmed by 2 bases and J by 6 bases, 8 bases remained unmatched. CDR3 DNA: TGTGCCAGCAGCGTTAGCGGGTCAGTTACCAATGAGCAGTTCTTC. Translating it yields CASSVSGSVTNEQFF.

This clonotype was seen once. One base away lies a much larger clone, so this may be a sequencing read error. The rearrangement uses TRBV29-1 and TRBJ2-3; D may be TRBD2 (6 bases). V dropped 6 bases and J dropped 2 bases, with 21 bases sitting between them. CDR1 SQVTM and CDR2 ANQGSEA come from the germline V gene. CDR3 size: 16 residues. CDR3: CSVQLRMPGDTDTQYF. For the CDR3, the DNA is TGCAGCGTGCAGCTCCGCATGCCGGGGGACACAGATACGCAGTATTTT.

This sequence joins TRBV11-2 and TRBJ1-5, with D perhaps matching TRBD1 (5 bases). This CDR3 has 18 residues. CDR1 is SGHAT and CDR2 is FQNNGV in the germline V gene. The germline V and J ends were trimmed by 4 bases and 2 bases, with 21 bases remaining between them. CDR3 sequence reads: CASSSDRDVNDGNQPQHF. The CDR3 coding sequence is TGTGCCAGCAGCTCGGACCGGGACGTAAACGATGGCAATCAGCCCCAGCATTTT.

This clonotype came up many times. V is TRBV29-1 and J is TRBJ2-1, with TRBD1 as a possible D gene (6 bases). The germline CDR1 and CDR2 sequences are SQVTM and ANQGSEA. CDR3 length: 15 amino acids. V was clipped by 0 bases and J by 2 bases, with 11 bases between them. The CDR3 loop is CSVEDPRGTYNEQFF. The CDR3 DNA sequence: TGCAGCGTTGAAGATCCAAGGGGGACCTACAATGAGCAGTTCTTC.

This clonotype was seen a few times. The chain uses TRBV6-5 and TRBJ2-1; no clear D gene. The V end was cut by 2 bases, the J end by 0 bases, with 8 bases between. The CDR3 runs to 15 residues. In germline, CDR1 is MNHEY, CDR2 SVGAGI. CDR3 DNA: TGTGCCAGCAGTTACAGGCTAAGCTCCTACAATGAGCAGTTCTTC. Its translation is CASSYRLSSYNEQFF.

This clonotype was detected ten times or more. The chain recombines TRBV27 with TRBJ2-5, with 9 bases that match TRBD2. After removal of 8 bases from V and 5 bases from J, the junction contained 21 bases not matched to a gene. The CDR3 length is 18 residues. Germline V gives CDR1 MNHEY, CDR2 SMNVEV (reference sequence). CDR3 sequence: CASALNRGWLAGSETQYF. In DNA form, the CDR3 reads TGTGCCAGCGCCCTCAATCGGGGGTGGCTAGCGGGAAGCGAGACCCAGTACTTC.

This clonotype was counted many times. This chain links TRBV11-2 with TRBJ2-3; no clear D gene. The length of the CDR3 is 13 residues. Trimming stripped 4 bases from V and 6 bases from J, with 11 bases between. Per the germline V gene, CDR1 is SGHAT and CDR2 is FQNNGV. This chain's CDR3 is CASSSGFEDTQYF. The CDR3, as DNA: TGTGCCAGCAGCTCGGGTTTCGAGGATACGCAGTATTTT.

This clonotype showed up many times. The chain joins TRBV7-9 to TRBJ1-2; no reliable D call. V dropped 6 bases and J dropped 6 bases, with 14 bases sitting between them. The length of the CDR3 is 13 residues. Per germline, CDR1 SEHNR and CDR2 FQNEAQ (reference sequence). CDR3 loop: CASRGWQPNGYTF. CDR3 sequence (DNA): TGTGCCAGCAGAGGGTGGCAGCCCAATGGCTACACCTTC.

This clonotype has at least ten counts. This chain's CDR3 is CSVEGTYGYTF. Here the CDR3 DNA reads TGCAGCGTTGAAGGGACCTATGGCTACACCTTC. The rearrangement uses TRBV29-1 and TRBJ1-2; D not certain. The V and J ends lost 1 base and 4 bases respectively, with 4 bases between them. CDR3 size: 11 residues. Germline-derived CDR1 and CDR2 are SQVTM and ANQGSEA.

This clonotype was seen repeatedly, ten times or more. V usage is TRBV6-1 and J usage is TRBJ1-3; D unclear. The V end was cut by 2 bases, the J end by 3 bases, with 5 bases between. CDR3 length: 13 residues. In germline, CDR1 is MNHNS, CDR2 SASEGT. The CDR3 DNA is TGTGCCAGCAGTGAACTCCTTGGAAACACCATATATTTT. It yields the protein CASSELLGNTIYF.

The table lists this clonotype with many counts. The chain employs TRBV20-1 and TRBJ2-5; TRBD2 matches 7 bases. CDR1 is DFQATT and CDR2 is SNEGSKA in the germline V gene (reference sequence). CDR3 length equals 12 residues. Unmatched junction bases numbered 4, after V lost 5 bases and J lost 4 bases. The CDR3 DNA follows: TGCAGTGCTGGACTAGTATCAGAGACCCAGTACTTC. This translates into CSAGLVSETQYF.

Ten or more counts support this clonotype. DNA of the CDR3: TGTGCCAGCAGCAGCCGACGGGCAGGGGAAAAACTGTTTTTT. Translating it yields CASSSRRAGEKLFF. The chain is built from TRBV6-5 and TRBJ1-4; tentatively, D is TRBD1 (5 bases). The CDR3 runs to 14 residues. Germline-derived CDR1 and CDR2 are MNHEY and SVGAGI. The V end lost 6 bases, the J end lost 8 bases, and 16 bases lay between the germline ends.

This clonotype was detected a few times. This chain joins TRBV24-1 and TRBJ2-7; D not resolved. The length of the CDR3 is 15 residues. V lost 1 base and J 4 bases, leaving 13 bases between the germline ends. Germline CDR1 and CDR2: KGHDR and SFDVKD. The CDR3, as DNA: TGTGCCACCAGTGATTTCCCTGTCACGAGTTACGAGCAGTACTTC. Amino acid sequence: CATSDFPVTSYEQYF.

This clonotype has more than one count but fewer than ten. J is TRBJ2-2 and V is TRBV28; 7 nucleotides line up with TRBD1. The CDR3 has 15 amino acids. V dropped 8 bases and J dropped 4; count of bases not matched to a gene: 10. Germline CDR1 is MDHEN and CDR2 is SYDVKM. This chain's CDR3 is CASGGQSKGTGELFF. The CDR3 coding sequence is TGTGCCAGCGGGGGACAGTCAAAAGGCACCGGGGAGCTGTTTTTT.

Ten or more counts support this clonotype. One junction end does not reproduce the germline sequence, and a read error may be involved. J is TRBJ2-5 and V is TRBV12-3 or TRBV12-4, with TRBD1 matching over 7 bases. The CDR3 is 13 amino acids. CDR3 nucleotides: TGTGCCAGCAGCTATAAACCGGGACAGAAGGTCGGGTTC. Translating gives CASSYKPGQKVGF.

The table lists this clonotype with many counts. V and J are TRBV29-1 and TRBJ1-1; no clear D gene. The CDR3 runs to 12 residues. From germline, CDR1 is SQVTM and CDR2 ANQGSEA. Trimming shortened V by 2 bases and J by 8 bases, and 12 bases separated the two germline ends. The CDR3 sequence is CSVEKPDGEAFF. The CDR3 DNA reads as TGCAGCGTTGAAAAGCCGGATGGCGAAGCTTTCTTT.

This clonotype appeared many times. The chain has TRBV20-1 and TRBJ2-7, with D tentatively TRBD1 or TRBD2 (5 bases each). Trimming removed 1 base at V and 6 bases at J, with 10 bases between. Germline V gene lookup returns CDR1 DFQATT and CDR2 SNEGSKA (reference sequence). CDR3 length: 12 amino acids. The CDR3, as DNA: TGCAGTGCTAGAGTCGCAGGGAGCGAGCAGTACTTC. Encoded protein: CSARVAGSEQYF.

The V and J genes are TRBV15 and TRBJ2-7, with D possibly matching TRBD1 (6 bases). This CDR3 is built from 15 residues. V was trimmed by 0 bases and J by 5 bases, leaving 14 bases between them. Germline CDR1 reads LNHNV; CDR2 reads YYDKDF (reference sequence). The CDR3 loop reads CATSRDRTASHEQYF. In DNA, the CDR3 is TGTGCCACCAGCAGAGATCGGACAGCATCCCACGAGCAGTACTTC.